Presented here are 5 T cell receptor beta chains from one specimen sequenced in a study of cytomegalovirus exposure and HLA in healthy donors. It was with 60 Vbeta and 13 Jbeta primers that the PCR ran. Generated by immunoSEQ multiplex PCR, the TCRdb table keeps only in-frame clones and is missing some. The profile shows over 120,000 clones, around 80% of them singletons. The sample was PBMCs. The receptor set was obtained from a woman aged 60 to 75 in good health and CMV-seropositive.

The chain joins TRBV7-9 to TRBJ2-7; 8 nucleotides agree with TRBD1. Unmatched junction bases numbered 5, after V lost 4 bases and J lost 6 bases. CDR3 length: 13 amino acids. Germline-derived CDR1 and CDR2 are SEHNR and FQNEAQ (reference sequence). CDR3 nucleotides: TGTGCCAGCAGCTCCCCAGGGGGCTTCGAGCAGTACTTC. This codes for CASSSPGGFEQYF.

The rearrangement joins TRBV11-1 to TRBJ2-7; 7 nucleotides align to TRBD2. The CDR3 is made up of 16 amino acids. The V gene's germline CDR1 is SGHAT and CDR2 FQDESV (reference sequence). V shed 4 bases, J shed 3 bases, and the junction held 12 bases outside the gene matches. CDR3 bases: TGTGCCAGCAGCTCCCTTGGGGGAGGGGCGTTCTACGAGCAGTACTTC. Encoded protein: CASSSLGGGAFYEQYF.

The chain joins TRBV9 to TRBJ2-1; 9 bases are a match to TRBD2. The junction had 1 base not matched to a gene; V was cut back by 3 bases and J by 0 bases. The germline gives CDR1 SGDLS, CDR2 YYNGEE. CDR3 length: 15 residues. Here the CDR3 reads CASSGLAASYNEQFF. The CDR3 nucleotides read TGTGCCAGCAGCGGACTAGCGGCCTCCTACAATGAGCAGTTCTTC.

V and J are TRBV28 and TRBJ2-7, with a possible D match to TRBD2 (6 bases). CDR3 length: 14 residues. V was shortened by 7 bases and J by 2 bases, with 15 bases between the two germline ends. CDR1 is MDHEN, CDR2 SYDVKM, per germline. The CDR3 spells CASTRVRGTYEQYF. Here the CDR3 DNA reads TGTGCCAGCACCCGGGTGCGGGGAACCTACGAGCAGTACTTC.

This sequence joins TRBV18 and TRBJ2-1; D call uncertain. V dropped 0 bases and J dropped 10 bases, with 7 bases sitting between them. This CDR3 contains 12 residues. Germline CDR1 reads KGHSH; CDR2 reads LQKENI. This chain's CDR3 is CASSPPAPEQFF. The CDR3 DNA reads as TGTGCCAGCTCACCACCAGCACCGGAGCAGTTCTTC.